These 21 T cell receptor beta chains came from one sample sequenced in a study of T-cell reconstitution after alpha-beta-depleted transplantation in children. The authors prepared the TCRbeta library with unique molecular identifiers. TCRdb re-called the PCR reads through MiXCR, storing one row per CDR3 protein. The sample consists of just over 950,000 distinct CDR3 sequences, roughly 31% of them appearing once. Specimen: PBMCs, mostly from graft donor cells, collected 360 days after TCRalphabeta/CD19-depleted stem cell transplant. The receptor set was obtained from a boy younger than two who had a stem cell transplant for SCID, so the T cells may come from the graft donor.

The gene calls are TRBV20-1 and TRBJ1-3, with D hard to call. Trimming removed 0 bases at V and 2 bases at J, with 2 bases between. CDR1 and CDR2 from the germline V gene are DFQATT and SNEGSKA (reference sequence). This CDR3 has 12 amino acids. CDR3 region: CSARDTGNTIYF. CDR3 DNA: TGCAGTGCTAGAGATACTGGAAACACCATATATTTT.

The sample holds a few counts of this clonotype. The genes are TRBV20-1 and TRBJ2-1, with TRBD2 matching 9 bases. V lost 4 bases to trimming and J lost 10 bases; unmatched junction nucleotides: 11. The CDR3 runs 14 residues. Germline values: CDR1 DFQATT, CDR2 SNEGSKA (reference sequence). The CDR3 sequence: CSAIPSGAGGEQFF. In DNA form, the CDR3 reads TGCAGTGCTATTCCTAGCGGGGCCGGAGGGGAGCAGTTCTTC.

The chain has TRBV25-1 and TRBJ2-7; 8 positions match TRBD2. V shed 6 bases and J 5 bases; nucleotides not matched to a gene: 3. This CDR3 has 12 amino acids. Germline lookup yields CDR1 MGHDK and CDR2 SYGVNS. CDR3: CASRERGNEQYF. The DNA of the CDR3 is TGTGCCAGCAGGGAGCGGGGGAACGAGCAGTACTTC.

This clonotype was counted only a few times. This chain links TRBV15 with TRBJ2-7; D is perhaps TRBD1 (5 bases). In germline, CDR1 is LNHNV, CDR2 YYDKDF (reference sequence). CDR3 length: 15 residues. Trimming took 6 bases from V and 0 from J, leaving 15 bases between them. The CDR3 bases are TGTGCCACCAGTTTGACAGTCCTTAGCTCCTACGAGCAGTACTTC. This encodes CATSLTVLSSYEQYF.

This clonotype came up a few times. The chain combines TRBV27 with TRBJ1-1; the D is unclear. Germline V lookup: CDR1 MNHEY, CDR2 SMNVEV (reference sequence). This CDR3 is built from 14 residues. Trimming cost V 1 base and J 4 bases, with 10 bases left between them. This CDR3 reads CASSLYGSGTEAFF. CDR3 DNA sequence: TGTGCCAGCAGTTTATATGGGAGTGGCACTGAAGCTTTCTTT.

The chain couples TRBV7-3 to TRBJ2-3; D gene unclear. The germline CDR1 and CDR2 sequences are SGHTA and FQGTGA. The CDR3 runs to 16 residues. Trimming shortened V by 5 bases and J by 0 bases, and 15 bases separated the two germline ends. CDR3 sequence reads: CASSPQQGPSTDTQYF. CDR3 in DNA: TGTGCCAGCAGCCCCCAACAAGGCCCTAGCACAGATACGCAGTATTTT.

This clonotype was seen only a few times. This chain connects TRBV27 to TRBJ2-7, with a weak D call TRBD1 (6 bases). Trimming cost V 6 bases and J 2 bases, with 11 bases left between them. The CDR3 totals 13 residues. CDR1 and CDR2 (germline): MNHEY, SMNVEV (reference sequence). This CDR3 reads CASRNRDTYEQYF. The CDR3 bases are TGTGCCAGCAGAAACAGGGACACCTACGAGCAGTACTTC.

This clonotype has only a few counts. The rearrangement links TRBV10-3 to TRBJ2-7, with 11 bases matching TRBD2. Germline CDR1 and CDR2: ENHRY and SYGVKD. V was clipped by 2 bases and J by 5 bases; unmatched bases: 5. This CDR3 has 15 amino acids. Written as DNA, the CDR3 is TGTGCCATCAGTGAGCGGGGACTAGCGGCCCACGAGCAGTACTTC. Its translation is CAISERGLAAHEQYF.

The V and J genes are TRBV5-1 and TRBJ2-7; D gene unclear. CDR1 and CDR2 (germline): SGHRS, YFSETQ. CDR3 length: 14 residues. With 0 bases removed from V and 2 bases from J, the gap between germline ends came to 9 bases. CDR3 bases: TGCGCCAGCAGCTTGGTGGTGGGCGCCTACGAGCAGTACTTC. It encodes CASSLVVGAYEQYF.

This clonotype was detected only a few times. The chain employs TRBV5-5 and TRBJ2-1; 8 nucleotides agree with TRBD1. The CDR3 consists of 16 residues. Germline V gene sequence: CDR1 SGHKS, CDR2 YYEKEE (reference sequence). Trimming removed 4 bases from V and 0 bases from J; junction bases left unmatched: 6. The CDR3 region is CASSATGASSYNEQFF. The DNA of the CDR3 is TGTGCCAGCAGCGCGACAGGGGCCTCCTCCTACAATGAGCAGTTCTTC.

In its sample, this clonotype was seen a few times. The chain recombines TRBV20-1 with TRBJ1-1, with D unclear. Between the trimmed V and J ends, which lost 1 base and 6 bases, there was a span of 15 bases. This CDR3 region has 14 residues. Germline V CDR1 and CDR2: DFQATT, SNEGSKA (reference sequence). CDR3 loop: CSARASSVNAEAFF. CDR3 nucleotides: TGCAGTGCTAGAGCCTCAAGTGTAAATGCTGAAGCTTTCTTT.

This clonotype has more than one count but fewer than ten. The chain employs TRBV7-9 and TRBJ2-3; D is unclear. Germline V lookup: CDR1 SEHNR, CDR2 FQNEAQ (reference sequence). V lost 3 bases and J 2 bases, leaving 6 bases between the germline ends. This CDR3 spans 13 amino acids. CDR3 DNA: TGTGCCAGCAGCTTCGCAGTCACAGATACGCAGTATTTT. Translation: CASSFAVTDTQYF.

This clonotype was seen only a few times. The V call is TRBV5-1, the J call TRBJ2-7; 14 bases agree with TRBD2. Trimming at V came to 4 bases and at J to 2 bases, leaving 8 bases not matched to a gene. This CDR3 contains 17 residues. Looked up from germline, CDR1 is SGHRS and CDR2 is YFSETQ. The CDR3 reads CASSLGLAGVLTYEQYF. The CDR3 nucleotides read TGCGCCAGCAGCCTGGGACTAGCGGGGGTATTGACCTACGAGCAGTACTTC.

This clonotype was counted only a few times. DNA of the CDR3: TGCAGCGTCCTTACCGGGACAGGGGCTAGCGCGCACTACAATGAGCAGTTCTTC. This gives the protein CSVLTGTGASAHYNEQFF. The rearrangement uses TRBV29-1 and TRBJ2-1, with TRBD1 identical over 10 bases. Per germline, CDR1 SQVTM and CDR2 ANQGSEA. The V segment lost 6 bases and the J segment 3 bases; nucleotides outside the gene matches: 17. There are 18 residues in the CDR3.

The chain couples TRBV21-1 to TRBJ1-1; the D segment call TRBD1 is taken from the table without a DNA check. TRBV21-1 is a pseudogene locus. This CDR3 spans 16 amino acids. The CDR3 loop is CASSSHRDRGYTEAFF. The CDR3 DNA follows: TGTGCCAGCAGCAGCCACCGGGACAGGGGATACACTGAAGCTTTCTTT.

This chain's CDR3 is CASSFGQGILSSGANVLTF. CDR3 DNA: TGCGCCAGCAGCTTTGGACAGGGCATCCTTAGCTCTGGGGCCAACGTCCTGACTTTC. The chain is built from TRBV5-1 and TRBJ2-6; 8 bases match TRBD1. The CDR3 is made up of 19 amino acids. Germline CDR1 reads SGHRS; CDR2 reads YFSETQ. J gave up 0 bases and V 2 bases, and 10 bases lay outside the gene matches.

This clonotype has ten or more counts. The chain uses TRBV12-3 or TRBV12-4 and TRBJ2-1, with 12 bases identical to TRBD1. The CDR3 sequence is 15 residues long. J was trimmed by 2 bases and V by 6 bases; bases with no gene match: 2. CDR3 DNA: TGTGCCAGCAGCCGGGACAGGGGGCCCTACAATGAGCAGTTCTTC. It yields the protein CASSRDRGPYNEQFF.

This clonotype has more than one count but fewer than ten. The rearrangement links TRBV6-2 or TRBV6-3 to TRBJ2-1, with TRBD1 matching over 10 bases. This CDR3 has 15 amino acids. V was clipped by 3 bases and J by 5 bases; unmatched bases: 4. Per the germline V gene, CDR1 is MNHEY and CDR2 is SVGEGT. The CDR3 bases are TGTGCCAGCAGTTATTACGGGACAGGGGACAATGAGCAGTTCTTC. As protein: CASSYYGTGDNEQFF.

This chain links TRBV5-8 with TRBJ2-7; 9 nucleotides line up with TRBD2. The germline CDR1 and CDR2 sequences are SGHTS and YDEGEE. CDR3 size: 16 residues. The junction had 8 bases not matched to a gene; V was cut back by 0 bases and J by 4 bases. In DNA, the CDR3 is TGTGCCAGCAGCTTGGCGATGGTGCTAGCGGGGTACGAGCAGTACTTC. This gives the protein CASSLAMVLAGYEQYF.

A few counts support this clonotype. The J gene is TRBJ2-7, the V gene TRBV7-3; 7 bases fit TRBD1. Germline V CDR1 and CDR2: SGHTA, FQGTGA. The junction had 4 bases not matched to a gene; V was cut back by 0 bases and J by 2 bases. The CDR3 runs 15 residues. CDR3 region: CASSLTGQPAYEQYF. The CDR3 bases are TGTGCCAGCAGCTTAACGGGACAGCCAGCCTACGAGCAGTACTTC. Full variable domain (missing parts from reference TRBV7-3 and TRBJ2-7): GAGVSQTPSNKVTEKGKYVELRCDPISGHTALYWYRQSLGQGPEFLIYFQGTGAADDSGLPNDRFFAVRPEGSVSTLKIQRTERGDSAVYLCASSLTGQPAYEQYFGPGTRLTVT.

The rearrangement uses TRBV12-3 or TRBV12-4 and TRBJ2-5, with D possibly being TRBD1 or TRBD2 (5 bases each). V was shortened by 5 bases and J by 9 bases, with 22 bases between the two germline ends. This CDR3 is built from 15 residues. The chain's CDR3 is CASSARTGATGAQYF. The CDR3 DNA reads TGTGCCAGCAGTGCTCGAACAGGAGCCACCGGGGCCCAGTACTTC.